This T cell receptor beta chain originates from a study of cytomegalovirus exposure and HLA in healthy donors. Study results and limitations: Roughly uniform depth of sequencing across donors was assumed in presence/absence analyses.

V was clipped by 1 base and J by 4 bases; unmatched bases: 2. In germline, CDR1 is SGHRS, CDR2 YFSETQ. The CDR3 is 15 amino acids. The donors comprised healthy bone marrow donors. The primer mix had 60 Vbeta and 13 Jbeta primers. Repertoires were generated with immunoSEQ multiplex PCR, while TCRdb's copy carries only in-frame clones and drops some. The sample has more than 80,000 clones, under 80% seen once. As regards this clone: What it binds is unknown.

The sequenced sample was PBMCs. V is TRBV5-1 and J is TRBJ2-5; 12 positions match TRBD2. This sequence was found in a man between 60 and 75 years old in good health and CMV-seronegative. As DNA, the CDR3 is TGCGCCAGCAGCTTGACTAGCGGGGGGCCAGAGACCCAGTACTTC. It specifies CASSLTSGGPETQYF.